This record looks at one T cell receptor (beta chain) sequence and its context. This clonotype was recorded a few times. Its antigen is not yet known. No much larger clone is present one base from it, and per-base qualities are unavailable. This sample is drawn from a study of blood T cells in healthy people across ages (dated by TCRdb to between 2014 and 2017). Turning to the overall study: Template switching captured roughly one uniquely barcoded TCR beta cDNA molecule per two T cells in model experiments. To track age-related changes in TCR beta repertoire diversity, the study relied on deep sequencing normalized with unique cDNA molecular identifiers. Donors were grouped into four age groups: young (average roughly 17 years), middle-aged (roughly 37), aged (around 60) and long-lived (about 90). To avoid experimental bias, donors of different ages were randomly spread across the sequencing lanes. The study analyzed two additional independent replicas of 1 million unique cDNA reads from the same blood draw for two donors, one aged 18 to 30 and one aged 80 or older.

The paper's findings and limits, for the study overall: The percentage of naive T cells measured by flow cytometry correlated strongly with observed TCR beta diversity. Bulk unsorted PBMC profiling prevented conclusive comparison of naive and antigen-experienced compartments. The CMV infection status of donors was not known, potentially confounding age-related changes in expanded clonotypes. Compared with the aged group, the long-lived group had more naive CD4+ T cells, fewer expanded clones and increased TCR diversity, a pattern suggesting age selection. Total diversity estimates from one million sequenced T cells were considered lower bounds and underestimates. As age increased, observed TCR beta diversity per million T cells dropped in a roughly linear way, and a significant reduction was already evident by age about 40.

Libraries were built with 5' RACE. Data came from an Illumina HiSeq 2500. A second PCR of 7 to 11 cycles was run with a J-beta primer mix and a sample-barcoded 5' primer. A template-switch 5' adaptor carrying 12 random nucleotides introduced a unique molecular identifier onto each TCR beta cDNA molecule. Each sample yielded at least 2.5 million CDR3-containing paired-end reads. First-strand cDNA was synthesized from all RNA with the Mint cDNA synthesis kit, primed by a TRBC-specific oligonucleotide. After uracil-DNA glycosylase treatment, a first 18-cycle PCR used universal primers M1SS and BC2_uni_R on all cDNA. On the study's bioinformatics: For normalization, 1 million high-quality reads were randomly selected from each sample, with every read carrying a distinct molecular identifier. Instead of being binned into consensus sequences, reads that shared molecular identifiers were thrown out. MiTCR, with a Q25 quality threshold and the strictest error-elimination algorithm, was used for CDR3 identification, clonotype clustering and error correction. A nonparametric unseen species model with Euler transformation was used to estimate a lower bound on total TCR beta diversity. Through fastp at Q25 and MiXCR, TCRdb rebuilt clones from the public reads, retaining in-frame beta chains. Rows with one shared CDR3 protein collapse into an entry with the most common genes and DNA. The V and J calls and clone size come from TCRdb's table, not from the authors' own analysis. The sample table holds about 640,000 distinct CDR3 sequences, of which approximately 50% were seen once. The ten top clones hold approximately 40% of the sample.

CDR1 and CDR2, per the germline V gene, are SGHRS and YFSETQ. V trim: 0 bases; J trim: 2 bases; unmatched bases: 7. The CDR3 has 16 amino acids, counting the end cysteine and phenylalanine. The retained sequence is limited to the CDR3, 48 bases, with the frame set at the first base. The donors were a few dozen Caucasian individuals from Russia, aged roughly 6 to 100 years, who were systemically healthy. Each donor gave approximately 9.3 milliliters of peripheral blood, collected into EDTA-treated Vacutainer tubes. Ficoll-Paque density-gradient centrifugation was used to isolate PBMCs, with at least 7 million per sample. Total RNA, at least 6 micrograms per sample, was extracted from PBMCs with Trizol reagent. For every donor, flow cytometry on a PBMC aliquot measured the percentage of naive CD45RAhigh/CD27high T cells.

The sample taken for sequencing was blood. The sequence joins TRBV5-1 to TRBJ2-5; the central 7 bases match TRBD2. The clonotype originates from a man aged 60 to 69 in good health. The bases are TGCGCCAGCAGCTTGGTTGGCGGGGGACCTCAAGAGACCCAGTACTTC. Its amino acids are CASSLVGGGPQETQYF.